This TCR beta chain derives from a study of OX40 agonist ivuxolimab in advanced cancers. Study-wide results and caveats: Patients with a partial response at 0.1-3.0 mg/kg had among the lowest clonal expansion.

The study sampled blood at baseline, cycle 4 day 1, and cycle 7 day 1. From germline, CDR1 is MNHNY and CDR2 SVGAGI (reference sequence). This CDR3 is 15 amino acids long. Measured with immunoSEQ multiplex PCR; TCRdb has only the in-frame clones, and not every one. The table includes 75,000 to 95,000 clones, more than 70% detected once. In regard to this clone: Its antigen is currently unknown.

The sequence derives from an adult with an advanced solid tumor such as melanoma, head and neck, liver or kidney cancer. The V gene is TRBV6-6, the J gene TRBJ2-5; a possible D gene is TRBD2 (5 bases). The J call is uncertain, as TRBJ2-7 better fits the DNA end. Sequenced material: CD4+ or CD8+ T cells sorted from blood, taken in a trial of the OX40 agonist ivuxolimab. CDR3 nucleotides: TGTGCCAGCAGTTACTCGGAGGAAATTACCTACGAGCAGTACTTC. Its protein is CASSYSEEITYEQYF.